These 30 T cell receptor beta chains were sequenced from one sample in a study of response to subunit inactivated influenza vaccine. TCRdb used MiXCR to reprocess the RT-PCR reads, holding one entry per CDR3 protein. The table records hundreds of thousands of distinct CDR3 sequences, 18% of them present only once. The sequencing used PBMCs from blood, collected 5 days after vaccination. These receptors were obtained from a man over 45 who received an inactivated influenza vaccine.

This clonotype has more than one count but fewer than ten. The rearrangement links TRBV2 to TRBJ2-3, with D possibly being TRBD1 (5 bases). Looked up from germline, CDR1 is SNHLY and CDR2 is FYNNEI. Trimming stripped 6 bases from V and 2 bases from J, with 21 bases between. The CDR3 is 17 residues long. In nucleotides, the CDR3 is TGTGCCAGCAGCGCCCCCCCCGGACAAATGGTCACAGATACGCAGTATTTT. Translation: CASSAPPGQMVTDTQYF.

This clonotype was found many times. The CDR3 here is CSARAGTSSPYNEQFF. In DNA form, the CDR3 reads TGCAGTGCTAGGGCCGGGACTAGCTCCCCCTACAATGAGCAGTTCTTC. The chain combines TRBV20-1 with TRBJ2-1; 9 bases are a match to TRBD2. V lost 3 bases to trimming and J lost 2 bases; unmatched junction nucleotides: 8. The CDR3 consists of 16 residues. Looked up from germline, CDR1 is DFQATT and CDR2 is SNEGSKA (reference sequence).

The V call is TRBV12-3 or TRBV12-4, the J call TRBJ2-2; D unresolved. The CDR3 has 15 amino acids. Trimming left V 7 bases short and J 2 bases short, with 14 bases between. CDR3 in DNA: TGTGCCAGCACTTTCGGAACAGCTAACACCGGGGAGCTGTTTTTT. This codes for CASTFGTANTGELFF.

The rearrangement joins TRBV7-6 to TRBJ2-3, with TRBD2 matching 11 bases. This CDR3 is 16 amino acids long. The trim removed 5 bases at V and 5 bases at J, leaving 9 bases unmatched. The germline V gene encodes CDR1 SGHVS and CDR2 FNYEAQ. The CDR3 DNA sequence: TGTGCCAGCAGCGCCCAATTTAGCGGGAGGGGAGATACGCAGTATTTT. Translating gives CASSAQFSGRGDTQYF.

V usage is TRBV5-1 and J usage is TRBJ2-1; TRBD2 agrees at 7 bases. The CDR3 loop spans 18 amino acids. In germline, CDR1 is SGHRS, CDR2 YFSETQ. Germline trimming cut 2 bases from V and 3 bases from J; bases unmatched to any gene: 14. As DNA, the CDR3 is TGCGCCAGCAGCTTATCTAGCGGTGCAACCGCCTTCTACAATGAGCAGTTCTTC. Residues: CASSLSSGATAFYNEQFF.

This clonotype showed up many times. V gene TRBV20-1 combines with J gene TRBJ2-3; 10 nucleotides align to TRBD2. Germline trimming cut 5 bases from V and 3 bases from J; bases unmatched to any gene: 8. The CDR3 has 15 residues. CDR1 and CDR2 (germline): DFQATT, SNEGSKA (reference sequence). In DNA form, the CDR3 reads TGCAGTGCTCCACTCCCTAGCGGGAGAACAGATACGCAGTATTTT. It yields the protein CSAPLPSGRTDTQYF.

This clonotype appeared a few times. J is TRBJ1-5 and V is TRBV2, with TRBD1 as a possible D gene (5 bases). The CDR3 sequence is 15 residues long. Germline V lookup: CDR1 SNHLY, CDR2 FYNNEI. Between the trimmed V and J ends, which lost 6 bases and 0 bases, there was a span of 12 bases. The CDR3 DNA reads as TGTGCCAGCAGACGGGGGGGGATTAGCAATCAGCCCCAGCATTTT. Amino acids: CASRRGGISNQPQHF.

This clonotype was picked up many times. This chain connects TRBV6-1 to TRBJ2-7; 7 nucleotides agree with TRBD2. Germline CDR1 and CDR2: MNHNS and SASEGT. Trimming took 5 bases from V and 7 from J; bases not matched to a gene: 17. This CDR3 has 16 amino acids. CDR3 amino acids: CASSSGLGRVMREQYF. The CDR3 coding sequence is TGTGCCAGCAGTAGCGGACTAGGGCGGGTTATGAGGGAGCAGTACTTC.

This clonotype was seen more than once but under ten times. The CDR3 nucleotides are TGTGCCACCAGTCCCTCCCCGCAGGTGTGGGGAGACAATGAGCAGTTCTTC. The encoded protein is CATSPSPQVWGDNEQFF. The chain links TRBV24-1 to TRBJ2-1; D possibly corresponds to TRBD2 (5 bases). V shed 6 bases and J shed 5 bases, with 22 bases lying between them. The CDR3 is 17 residues long. CDR1 and CDR2 (germline): KGHDR, SFDVKD.

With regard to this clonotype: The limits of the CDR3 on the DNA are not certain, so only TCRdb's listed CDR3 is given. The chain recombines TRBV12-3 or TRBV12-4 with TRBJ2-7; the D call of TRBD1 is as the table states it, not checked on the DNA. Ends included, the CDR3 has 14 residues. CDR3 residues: CASIRSDRVFWQYF.

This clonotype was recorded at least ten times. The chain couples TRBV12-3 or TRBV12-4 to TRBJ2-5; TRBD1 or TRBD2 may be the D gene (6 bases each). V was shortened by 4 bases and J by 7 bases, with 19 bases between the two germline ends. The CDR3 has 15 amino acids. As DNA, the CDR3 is TGTGCCAGCAGTTCTCGGGGGCAGAGGAGTACGACCCAGTACTTC. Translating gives CASSSRGQRSTTQYF.

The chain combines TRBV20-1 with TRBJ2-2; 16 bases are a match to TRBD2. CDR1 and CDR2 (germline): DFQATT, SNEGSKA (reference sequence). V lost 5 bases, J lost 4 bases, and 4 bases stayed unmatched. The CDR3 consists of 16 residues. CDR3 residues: CSAPGLAGGLTGELFF. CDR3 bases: TGCAGTGCTCCGGGACTAGCGGGAGGGCTCACCGGGGAGCTGTTTTTT.

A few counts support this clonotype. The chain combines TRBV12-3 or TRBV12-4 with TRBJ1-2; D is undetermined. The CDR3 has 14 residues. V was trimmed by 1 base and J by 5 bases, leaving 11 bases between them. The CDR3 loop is CASSLEDFAYGYTF. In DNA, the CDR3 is TGTGCCAGCAGTTTAGAGGATTTTGCTTATGGCTACACCTTC.

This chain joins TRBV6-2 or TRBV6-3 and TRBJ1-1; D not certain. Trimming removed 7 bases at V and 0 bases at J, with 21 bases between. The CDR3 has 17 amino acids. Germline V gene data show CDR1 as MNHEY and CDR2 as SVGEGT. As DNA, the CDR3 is TGTGCCAGCACTCCCATGAGGACTACCATAATGAACACTGAAGCTTTCTTT. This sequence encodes CASTPMRTTIMNTEAFF.

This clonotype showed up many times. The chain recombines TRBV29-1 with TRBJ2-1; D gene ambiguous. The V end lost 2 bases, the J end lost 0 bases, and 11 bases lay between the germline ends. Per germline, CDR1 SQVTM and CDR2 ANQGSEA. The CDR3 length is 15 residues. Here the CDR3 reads CSVELGSSSYNEQFF. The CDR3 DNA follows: TGCAGCGTTGAACTGGGTTCAAGCTCCTACAATGAGCAGTTCTTC.

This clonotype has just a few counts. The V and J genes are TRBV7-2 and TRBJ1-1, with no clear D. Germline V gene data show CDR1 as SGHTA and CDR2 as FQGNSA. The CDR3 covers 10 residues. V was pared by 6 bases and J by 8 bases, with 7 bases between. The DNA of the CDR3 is TGTGCCAGCAGTAACATAGAAGCTTTCTTT. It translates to CASSNIEAFF.

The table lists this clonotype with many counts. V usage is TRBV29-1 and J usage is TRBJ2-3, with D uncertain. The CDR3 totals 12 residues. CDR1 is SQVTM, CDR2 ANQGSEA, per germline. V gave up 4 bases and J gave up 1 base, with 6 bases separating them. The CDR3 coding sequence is TGCAGCGTTGTGGTGCGCACAGATACGCAGTATTTT. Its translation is CSVVVRTDTQYF.

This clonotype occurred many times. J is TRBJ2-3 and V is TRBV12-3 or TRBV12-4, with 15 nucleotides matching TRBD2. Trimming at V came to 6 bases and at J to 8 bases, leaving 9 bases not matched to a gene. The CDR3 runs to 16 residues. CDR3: CASSLGLAGGLGTQYF. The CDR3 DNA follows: TGTGCCAGCAGCCTCGGACTAGCGGGGGGGCTAGGTACGCAGTATTTT.

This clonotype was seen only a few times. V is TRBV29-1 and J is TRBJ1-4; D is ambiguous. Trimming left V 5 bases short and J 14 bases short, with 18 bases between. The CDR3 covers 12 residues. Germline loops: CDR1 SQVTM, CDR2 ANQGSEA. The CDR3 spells CSVLSSGVDLFF. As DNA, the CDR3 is TGCAGCGTTTTAAGTAGTGGAGTGGACCTGTTTTTT.

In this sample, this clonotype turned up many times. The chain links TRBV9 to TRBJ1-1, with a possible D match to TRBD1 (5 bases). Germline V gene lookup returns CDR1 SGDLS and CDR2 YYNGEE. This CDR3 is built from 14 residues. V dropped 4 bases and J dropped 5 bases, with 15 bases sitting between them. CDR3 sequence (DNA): TGTGCCAGCAGCATCCCCCTCGGGGGGACTGAAGCTTTCTTT. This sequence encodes CASSIPLGGTEAFF.

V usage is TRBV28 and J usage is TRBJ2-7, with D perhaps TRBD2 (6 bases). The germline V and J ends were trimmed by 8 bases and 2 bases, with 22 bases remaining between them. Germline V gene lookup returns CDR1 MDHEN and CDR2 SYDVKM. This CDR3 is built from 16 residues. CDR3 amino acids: CASSLGGAELPYEQYF. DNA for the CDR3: TGTGCCAGCTCCTTAGGAGGGGCGGAGTTGCCCTACGAGCAGTACTTC.

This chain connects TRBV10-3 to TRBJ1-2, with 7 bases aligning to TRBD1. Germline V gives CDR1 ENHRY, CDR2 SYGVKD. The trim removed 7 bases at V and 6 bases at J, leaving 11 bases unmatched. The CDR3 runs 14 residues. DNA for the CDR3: TGTGCCATCAAAAGACAGGGTATTGAGGATGGCTACACCTTC. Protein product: CAIKRQGIEDGYTF.

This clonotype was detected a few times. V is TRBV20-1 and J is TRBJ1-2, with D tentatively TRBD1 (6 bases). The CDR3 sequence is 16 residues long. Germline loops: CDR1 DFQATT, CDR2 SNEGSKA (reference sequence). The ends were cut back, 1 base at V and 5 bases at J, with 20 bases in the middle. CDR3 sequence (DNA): TGCAGTGCTAGAGCCCAGGGGAAGGAATCTAGTTATGGCTACACCTTC. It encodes CSARAQGKESSYGYTF.

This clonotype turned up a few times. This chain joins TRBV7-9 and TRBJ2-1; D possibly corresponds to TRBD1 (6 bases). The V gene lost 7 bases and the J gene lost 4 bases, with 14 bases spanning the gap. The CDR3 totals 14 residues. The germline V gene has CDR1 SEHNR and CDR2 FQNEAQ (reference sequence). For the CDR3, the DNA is TGTGCCAGCACCCAGCTGGGGGCGTACAATGAGCAGTTCTTC. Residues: CASTQLGAYNEQFF.

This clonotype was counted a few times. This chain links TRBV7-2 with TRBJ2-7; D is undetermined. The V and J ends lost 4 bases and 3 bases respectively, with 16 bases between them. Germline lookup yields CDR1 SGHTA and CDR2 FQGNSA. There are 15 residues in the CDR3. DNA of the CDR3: TGTGCCAGCAGCTCGGATTGGGCGATCTTCTACGAGCAGTACTTC. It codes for CASSSDWAIFYEQYF.

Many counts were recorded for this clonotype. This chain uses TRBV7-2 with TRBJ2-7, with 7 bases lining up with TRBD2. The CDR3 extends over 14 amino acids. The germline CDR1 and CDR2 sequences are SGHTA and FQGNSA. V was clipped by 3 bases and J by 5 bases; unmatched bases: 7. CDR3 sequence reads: CASSFGRAIDEQYF. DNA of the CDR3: TGTGCCAGCAGCTTTGGGAGGGCCATCGACGAGCAGTACTTC.

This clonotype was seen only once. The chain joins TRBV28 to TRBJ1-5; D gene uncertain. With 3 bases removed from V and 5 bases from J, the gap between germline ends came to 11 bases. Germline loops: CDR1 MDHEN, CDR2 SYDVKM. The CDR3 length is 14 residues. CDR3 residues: CASSLAGSHQPQHF. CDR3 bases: TGTGCCAGCAGTTTGGCGGGTAGTCATCAGCCCCAGCATTTT.

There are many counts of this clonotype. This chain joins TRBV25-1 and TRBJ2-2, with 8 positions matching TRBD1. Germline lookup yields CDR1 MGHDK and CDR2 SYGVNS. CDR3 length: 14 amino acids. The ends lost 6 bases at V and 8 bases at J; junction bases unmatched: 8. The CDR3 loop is CASSLGQGEGELFF. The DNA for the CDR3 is TGTGCCAGCAGCCTCGGACAGGGAGAAGGGGAGCTGTTTTTT.

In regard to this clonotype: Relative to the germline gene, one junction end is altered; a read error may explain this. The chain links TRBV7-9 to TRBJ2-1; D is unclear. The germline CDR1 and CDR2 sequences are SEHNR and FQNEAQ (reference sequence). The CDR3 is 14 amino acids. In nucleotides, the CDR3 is TGTGCCAGCAGCTTATCCGTCTCCAACAATGAGCAGTTCTTC. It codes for CASSLSVSNNEQFF.

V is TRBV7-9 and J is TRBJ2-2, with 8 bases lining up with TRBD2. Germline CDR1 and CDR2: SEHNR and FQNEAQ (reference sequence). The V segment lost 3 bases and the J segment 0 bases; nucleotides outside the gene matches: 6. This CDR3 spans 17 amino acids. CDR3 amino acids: CASSFGLAGSNTGELFF. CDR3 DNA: TGTGCCAGCAGCTTTGGTCTAGCGGGCTCGAACACCGGGGAGCTGTTTTTT.